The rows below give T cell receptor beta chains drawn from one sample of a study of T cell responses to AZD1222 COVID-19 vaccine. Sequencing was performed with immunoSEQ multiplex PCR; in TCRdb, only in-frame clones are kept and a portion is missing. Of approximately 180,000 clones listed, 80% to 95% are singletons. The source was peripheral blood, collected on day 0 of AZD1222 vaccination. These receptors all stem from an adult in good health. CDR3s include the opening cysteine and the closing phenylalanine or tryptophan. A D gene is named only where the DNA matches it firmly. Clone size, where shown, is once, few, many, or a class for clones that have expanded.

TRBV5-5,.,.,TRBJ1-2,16,TGTGCCAGCAGCTTGTCCCCCCAGGAGGGGTACTATGGCTACACCTTC,CASSLSPQEGYYGYTF
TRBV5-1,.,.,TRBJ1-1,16,TGCGCCAGCAGGAGTTCGGGACCCAGCATGAACACTGAAGCTTTCTTT,CASRSSGPSMNTEAFF
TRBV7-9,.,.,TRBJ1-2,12,TGTGCCAGCAGCGCCCGGACCTATGGCTACACCTTC,CASSARTYGYTF
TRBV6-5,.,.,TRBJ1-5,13,TGTGCCAGCAGCACTTCGAACAATCAGCCCCAGCATTTT,CASSTSNNQPQHF
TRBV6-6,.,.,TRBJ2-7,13,TGTGCCAGCAGTTACGCAAGGCTGGAAGAGCAGTACTTC,CASSYARLEEQYF
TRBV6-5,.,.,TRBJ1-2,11,TGTGCCAGCACCGCATATCAAGGCTACACCTTC,CASTAYQGYTF
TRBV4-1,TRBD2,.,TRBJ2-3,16,TGCGCCAGCAGCCGCACAAGCGGGGGGGCCGAAGATACGCAGTATTTT,CASSRTSGGAEDTQYF
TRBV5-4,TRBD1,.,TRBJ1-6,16,TGTGCCAGCAGCTCCCCAAACAGGGGTCCCAATTCACCCCTCCACTTT,CASSSPNRGPNSPLHF
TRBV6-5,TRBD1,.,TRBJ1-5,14,TGTGCCAGCAGTTCAAGACAGGGGACTCAGCCCCAGCATTTT,CASSSRQGTQPQHF
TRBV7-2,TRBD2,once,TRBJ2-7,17,TGTGCCAGCAGTATTCACGGGACTAGCGGGAGTAGGTACGAGCAGTACTTC,CASSIHGTSGSRYEQYF
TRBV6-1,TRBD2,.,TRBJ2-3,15,TGTGCCAGCAGTGAATTTAGCGGGGGGGCAGATACGCAGTATTTT,CASSEFSGGADTQYF
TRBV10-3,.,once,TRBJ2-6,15,TGTGCCATCAGTGTACAGGGAACTGGGGCCAACGTCCTGACTTTC,CAISVQGTGANVLTF
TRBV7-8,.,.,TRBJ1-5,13,TGTGCCAGCAGTACAGGCGTCTCCCAGCCCCAGCATTTT,CASSTGVSQPQHF
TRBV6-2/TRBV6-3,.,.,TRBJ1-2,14,TGTGCCAGCAGTTACTCGGCAGGGATCGAGGGCTACACCTTC,CASSYSAGIEGYTF
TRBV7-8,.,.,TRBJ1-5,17,TGTGCCAGCAGCTCAGGGAGATTGAACCCTAGCAATCAGCCCCAGCATTTT,CASSSGRLNPSNQPQHF
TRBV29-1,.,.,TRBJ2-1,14,TGCAGCGCATCAGGGACACGGGATAACAATGAGCAGTTCTTC,CSASGTRDNNEQFF
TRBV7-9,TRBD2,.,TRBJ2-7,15,TGTGCCAGCACACACGAGGTAGCGGGCCAGATCGAGCAGTACTTC,CASTHEVAGQIEQYF
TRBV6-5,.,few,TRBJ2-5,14,TGTGCCAGCAGTTACTCTTCACGCCCCGAGACCCAGTACTTC,CASSYSSRPETQYF
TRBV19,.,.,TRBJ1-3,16,TGTGCCAGTAGCCCTAACAGGAGATCCTCTGGAAACACCATATATTTT,CASSPNRRSSGNTIYF
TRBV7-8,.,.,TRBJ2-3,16,TGTGCCAGCAGCTTACCTAGACAGCCTTACACAGATACGCAGTATTTT,CASSLPRQPYTDTQYF
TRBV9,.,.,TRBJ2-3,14,TGTGCCAGCAGCGTAAGGACAAGAGGTGATACGCAGTATTTT,CASSVRTRGDTQYF
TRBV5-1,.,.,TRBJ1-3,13,TGCGCCAGCAGTTCTACACCTGGAAACACCATATATTTT,CASSSTPGNTIYF
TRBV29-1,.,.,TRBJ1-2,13,TGCAGCGACGCAGACACAGTAGTAAAAGGCTACACCTTC,CSDADTVVKGYTF
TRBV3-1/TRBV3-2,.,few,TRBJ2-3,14,TGTGCCAGCAGCCCCAGCGGGCCCGCAGATACGCAGTATTTT,CASSPSGPADTQYF
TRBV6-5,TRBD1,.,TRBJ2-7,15,TGTGCCAGCAGGACGGACAGGACACTCTCCTACGAGCAGTACTTC,CASRTDRTLSYEQYF
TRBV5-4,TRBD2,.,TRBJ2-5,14,TGTGCCAGCAGCTTCATAGCGGGAGAGGAGACCCAGTACTTC,CASSFIAGEETQYF
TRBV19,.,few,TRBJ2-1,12,TGTGCAAGCGGGTTGTCCTACAATGAGCAGTTCTTC,CASGLSYNEQFF
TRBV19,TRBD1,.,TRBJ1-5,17,TGTGCCAGTACCCACCTATCCGGGACAGGGTTCGGTCAGCCCCAGCATTTT,CASTHLSGTGFGQPQHF
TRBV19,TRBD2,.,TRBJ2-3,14,TGTGCCAGTAGTACTAGCGGGAGCTTAGATACGCAGTATTTT,CASSTSGSLDTQYF
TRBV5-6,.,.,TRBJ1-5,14,TGTGCCAGCAGCTCCCGAGGGGGCAATCAGCCCCAGCATTTT,CASSSRGGNQPQHF
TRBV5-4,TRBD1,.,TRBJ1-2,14,TGTGCCAGCAGTACGGACAGGGGCGGCTATGGCTACACCTTC,CASSTDRGGYGYTF
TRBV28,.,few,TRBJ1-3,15,TGTGCCAGCAGTTCCGGGGGGGGTGTGGGAAACACCATATATTTT,CASSSGGGVGNTIYF
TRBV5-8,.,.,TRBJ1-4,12,TGTGCCAGCAGCTTGTTGGGGTCTCGGCTGTTTTTT,CASSLLGSRLFF
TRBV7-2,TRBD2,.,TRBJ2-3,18,TGTGCCAGCAGCTTAGTAAAATTGGCGGGGGGGAGGACAGATACGCAGTATTTT,CASSLVKLAGGRTDTQYF
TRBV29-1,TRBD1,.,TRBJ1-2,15,TGCAGCGTTGTAGGGACAGTGCAATCTAACTATGGCTACACCTTC,CSVVGTVQSNYGYTF
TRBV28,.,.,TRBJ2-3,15,TGTGCCAGCAGCTCCGGGGGCGTAGGGACAGATACGCAGTATTTT,CASSSGGVGTDTQYF
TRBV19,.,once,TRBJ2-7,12,TGTGCCAGTGGGGGCGGTCTCCACGAGCAGTACTTC,CASGGGLHEQYF
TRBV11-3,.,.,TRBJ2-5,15,TGTGCCAGCAGCTTAGGAGGGGGGGCATCGGAGACCCAGTACTTC,CASSLGGGASETQYF
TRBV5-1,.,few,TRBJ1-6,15,TGCGCCAGCAGCTTGGCTCCTACAGGTGGCGCACCCCTCCACTTT,CASSLAPTGGAPLHF
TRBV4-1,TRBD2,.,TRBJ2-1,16,TGCGCCAGCAGCCCATCACTAGCGAGCTCCTACAATGAGCAGTTCTTC,CASSPSLASSYNEQFF
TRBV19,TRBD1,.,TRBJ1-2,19,TGTGCCAGTAGTATAAGTAGTTTTACAGGGGGCCGAACTAACTATGGCTACACCTTC,CASSISSFTGGRTNYGYTF
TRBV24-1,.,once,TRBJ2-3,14,TGTGCCACCAGTGACCGGACTGGCACAGATACGCAGTATTTT,CATSDRTGTDTQYF
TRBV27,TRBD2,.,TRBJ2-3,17,TGTGCCAGCAGTGCCCCTAGGGCTAGCGGGATTCTAGATACGCAGTATTTT,CASSAPRASGILDTQYF
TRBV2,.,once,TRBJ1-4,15,TGTGCCAGCAGGGCGATAGGAGGTACTAATGAAAAACTGTTTTTT,CASRAIGGTNEKLFF
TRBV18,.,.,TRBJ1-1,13,TGTGCCAGCTCAGGCCAGGTGAACACTGAAGCTTTCTTT,CASSGQVNTEAFF
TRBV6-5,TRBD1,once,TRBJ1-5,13,TGTGCCAGCAGCGGGACAGGGGATCAGCCCCAGCATTTT,CASSGTGDQPQHF
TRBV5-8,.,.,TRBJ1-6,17,TGTGCCAGCAGCCTCGGGGCCGCCATCCGATATAATTCACCCCTCCACTTT,CASSLGAAIRYNSPLHF
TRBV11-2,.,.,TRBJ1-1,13,TGTGCCAGCAGCTTAGCGTTGAACACTGAAGCTTTCTTT,CASSLALNTEAFF
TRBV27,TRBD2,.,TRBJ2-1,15,TGTGCCAGCAGACCTAGCGGGAGATTGCTCGATGAGCAGTTCTTC,CASRPSGRLLDEQFF
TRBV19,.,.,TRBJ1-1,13,TGTGCCAGTAGTAATTTCGGGAACACTGAAGCTTTCTTT,CASSNFGNTEAFF